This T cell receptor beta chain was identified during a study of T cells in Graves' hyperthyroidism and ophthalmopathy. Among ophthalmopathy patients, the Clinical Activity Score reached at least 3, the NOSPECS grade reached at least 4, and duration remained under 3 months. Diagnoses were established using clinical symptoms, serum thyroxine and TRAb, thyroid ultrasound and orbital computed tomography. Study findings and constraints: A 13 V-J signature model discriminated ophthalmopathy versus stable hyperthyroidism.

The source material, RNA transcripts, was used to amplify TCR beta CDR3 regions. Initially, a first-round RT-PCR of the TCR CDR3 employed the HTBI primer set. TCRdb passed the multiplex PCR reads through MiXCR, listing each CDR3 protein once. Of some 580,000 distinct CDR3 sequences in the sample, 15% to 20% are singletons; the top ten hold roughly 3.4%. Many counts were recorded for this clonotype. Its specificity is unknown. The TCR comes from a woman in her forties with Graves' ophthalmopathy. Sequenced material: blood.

The DNA for the CDR3 is TGTGCCAGCAGCTTCAGTGGGCGGGGTGAGACCCAGTACTTC. Amino acids: CASSFSGRGETQYF. The genes are TRBV7-8 and TRBJ2-5; tentatively, D is TRBD2 (6 bases). CDR1 and CDR2 from the germline V gene are SGHVS and FQNEAQ. The CDR3 is 14 residues long. Deletions cut 3 bases from V and 5 bases from J, with 13 bases between.